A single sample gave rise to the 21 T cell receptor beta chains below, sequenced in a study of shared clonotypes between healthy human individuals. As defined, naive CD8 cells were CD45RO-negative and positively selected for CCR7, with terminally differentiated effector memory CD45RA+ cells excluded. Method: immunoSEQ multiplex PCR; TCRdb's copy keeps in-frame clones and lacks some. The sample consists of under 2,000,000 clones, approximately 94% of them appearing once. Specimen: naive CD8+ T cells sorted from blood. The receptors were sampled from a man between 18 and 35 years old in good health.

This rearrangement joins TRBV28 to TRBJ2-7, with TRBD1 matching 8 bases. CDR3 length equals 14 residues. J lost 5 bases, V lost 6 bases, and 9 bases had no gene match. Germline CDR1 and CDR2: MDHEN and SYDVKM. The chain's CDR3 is CASRMDRVDNEQYF. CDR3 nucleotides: TGTGCCAGCAGGATGGACAGGGTGGACAACGAGCAGTACTTC.

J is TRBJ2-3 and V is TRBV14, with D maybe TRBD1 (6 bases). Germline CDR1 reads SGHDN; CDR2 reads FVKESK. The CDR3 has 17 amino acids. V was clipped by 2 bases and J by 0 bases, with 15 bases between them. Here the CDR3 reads CASSQSPGTSSTDTQYF. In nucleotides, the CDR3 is TGTGCCAGCAGCCAATCCCCCGGGACATCGAGCACAGATACGCAGTATTTT.

As DNA, the CDR3 is TGTGCCAGCAGCCAAGGTTCAAAGGGGGCCTACGAGCAGTACTTC. Translated, it gives CASSQGSKGAYEQYF. The J gene is TRBJ2-7, the V gene TRBV14; TRBD1 might be the D (6 bases). This CDR3 is built from 15 residues. Germline assignment: CDR1 SGHDN and CDR2 FVKESK. V was clipped by 1 base and J by 2 bases, with 12 bases between them.

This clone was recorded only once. The CDR3 sequence: CASSYVRADTQYF. CDR3 DNA sequence: TGTGCCAGCAGTTACGTGAGGGCAGATACGCAGTATTTT. The rearrangement joins TRBV6-5 to TRBJ2-3; a weak D match, TRBD2 (5 bases). Germline assignment: CDR1 MNHEY and CDR2 SVGAGI. The CDR3 extends over 13 amino acids. The germline V and J ends were trimmed by 2 bases and 4 bases, with 7 bases remaining between them.

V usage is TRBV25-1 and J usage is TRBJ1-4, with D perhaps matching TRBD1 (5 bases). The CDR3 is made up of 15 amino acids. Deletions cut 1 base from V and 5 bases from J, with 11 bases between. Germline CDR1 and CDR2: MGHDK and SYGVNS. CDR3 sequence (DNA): TGTGCCAGCAGTGAATCGGGGGTGGTAAATGAAAAACTGTTTTTT. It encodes CASSESGVVNEKLFF.

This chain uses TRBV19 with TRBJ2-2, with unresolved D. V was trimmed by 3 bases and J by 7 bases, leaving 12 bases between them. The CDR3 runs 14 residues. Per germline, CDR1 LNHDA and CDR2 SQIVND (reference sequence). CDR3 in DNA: TGTGCCAGTAGTATCGGGCCAGCCGGCGGGGAGCTGTTTTTT. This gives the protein CASSIGPAGGELFF. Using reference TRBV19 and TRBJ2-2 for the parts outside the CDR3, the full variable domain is DGGITQSPKYLFRKEGQNVTLSCEQNLNHDAMYWYRQDPGQGLRLIYYSQIVNDFQKGDIAEGYSVSREKKESFPLTVTSAQKNPTAFYLCASSIGPAGGELFFGEGSRLTVL.

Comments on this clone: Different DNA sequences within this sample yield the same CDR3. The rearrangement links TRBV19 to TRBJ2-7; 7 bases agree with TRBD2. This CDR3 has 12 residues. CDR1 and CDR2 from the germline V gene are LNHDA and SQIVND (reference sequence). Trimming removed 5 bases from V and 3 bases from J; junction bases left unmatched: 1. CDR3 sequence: CASSGGVYEQYF. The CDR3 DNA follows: TGTGCCAGTAGTGGGGGGGTCTACGAGCAGTACTTC. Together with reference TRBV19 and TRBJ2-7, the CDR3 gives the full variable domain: DGGITQSPKYLFRKEGQNVTLSCEQNLNHDAMYWYRQDPGQGLRLIYYSQIVNDFQKGDIAEGYSVSREKKESFPLTVTSAQKNPTAFYLCASSGGVYEQYFGPGTRLTVT.

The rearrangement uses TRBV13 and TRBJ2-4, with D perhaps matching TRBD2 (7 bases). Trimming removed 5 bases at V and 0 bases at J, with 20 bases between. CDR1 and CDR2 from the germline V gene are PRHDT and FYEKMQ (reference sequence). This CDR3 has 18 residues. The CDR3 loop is CASSPRGEGDIAKNIQYF. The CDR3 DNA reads TGTGCCAGCAGCCCGAGGGGGGAGGGCGACATAGCCAAAAACATTCAGTACTTC.

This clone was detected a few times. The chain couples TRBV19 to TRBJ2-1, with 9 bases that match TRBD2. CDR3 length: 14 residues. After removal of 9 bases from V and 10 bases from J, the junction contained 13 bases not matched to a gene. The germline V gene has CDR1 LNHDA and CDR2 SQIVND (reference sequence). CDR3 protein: CASRYAGGAMEQFF. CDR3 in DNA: TGTGCCAGCCGCTATGCGGGAGGGGCAATGGAGCAGTTCTTC.

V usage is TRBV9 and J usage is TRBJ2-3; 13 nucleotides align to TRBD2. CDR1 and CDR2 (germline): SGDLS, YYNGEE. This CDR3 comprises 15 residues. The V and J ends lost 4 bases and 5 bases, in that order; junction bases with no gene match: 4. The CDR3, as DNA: TGTGCCAGCAGCATCGGGACTAGCGGGAAAGATACGCAGTATTTT. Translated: CASSIGTSGKDTQYF.

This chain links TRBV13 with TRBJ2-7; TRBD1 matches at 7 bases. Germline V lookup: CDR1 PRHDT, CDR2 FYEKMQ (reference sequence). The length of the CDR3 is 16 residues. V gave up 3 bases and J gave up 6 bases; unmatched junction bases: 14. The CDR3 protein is CASSFYSQGVEGEQYF. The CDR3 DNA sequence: TGTGCCAGCAGCTTCTATTCTCAGGGGGTTGAAGGCGAGCAGTACTTC.

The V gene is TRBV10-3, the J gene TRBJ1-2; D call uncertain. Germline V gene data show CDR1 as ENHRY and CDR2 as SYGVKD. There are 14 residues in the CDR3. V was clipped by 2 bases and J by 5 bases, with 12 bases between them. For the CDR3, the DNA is TGTGCCATCAGTGAGCCGAGGACTGAGTATGGCTACACCTTC. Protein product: CAISEPRTEYGYTF.

The CDR3 nucleotides are TGCGCCAGCAGCGGACAGTCCTACGAGCAGTACTTC. Translating gives CASSGQSYEQYF. The V and J genes are TRBV10-2 and TRBJ2-7; possible D gene TRBD1, 6 bases. Trimming took off 6 bases at V and 1 base at J, with 7 bases between the two ends. Germline values: CDR1 WSHSY, CDR2 SAAADI. The CDR3 sequence is 12 residues long.

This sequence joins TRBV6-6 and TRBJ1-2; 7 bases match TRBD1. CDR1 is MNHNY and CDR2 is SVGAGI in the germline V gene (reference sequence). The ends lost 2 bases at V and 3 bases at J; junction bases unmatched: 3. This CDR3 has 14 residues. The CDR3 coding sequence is TGTGCCAGCAGTTACATCGGACAGGACTATGGCTACACCTTC. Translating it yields CASSYIGQDYGYTF.

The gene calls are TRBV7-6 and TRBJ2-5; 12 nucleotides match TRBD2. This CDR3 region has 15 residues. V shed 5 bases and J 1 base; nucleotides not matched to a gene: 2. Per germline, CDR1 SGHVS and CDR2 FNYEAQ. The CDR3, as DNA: TGTGCCAGCAGCCCACTAGCGGGGGGCCAAGAGACCCAGTACTTC. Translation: CASSPLAGGQETQYF.

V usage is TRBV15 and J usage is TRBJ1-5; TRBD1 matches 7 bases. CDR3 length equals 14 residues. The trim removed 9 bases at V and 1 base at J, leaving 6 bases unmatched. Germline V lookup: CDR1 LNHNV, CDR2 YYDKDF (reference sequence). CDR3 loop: CATGQEGSNQPQHF. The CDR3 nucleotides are TGTGCCACAGGACAGGAGGGGAGCAATCAGCCCCAGCATTTT.

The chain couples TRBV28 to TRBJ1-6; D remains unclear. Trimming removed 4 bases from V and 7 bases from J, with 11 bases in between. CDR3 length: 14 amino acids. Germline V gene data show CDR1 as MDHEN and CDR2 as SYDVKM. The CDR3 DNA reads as TGTGCCAGCAGTTGGACCCGGGTGAATTCACCCCTCCACTTT. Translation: CASSWTRVNSPLHF.

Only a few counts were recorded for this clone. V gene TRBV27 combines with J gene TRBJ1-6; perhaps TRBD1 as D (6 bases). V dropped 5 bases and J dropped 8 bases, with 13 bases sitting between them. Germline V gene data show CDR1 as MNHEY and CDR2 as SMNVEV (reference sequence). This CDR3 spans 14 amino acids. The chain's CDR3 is CASSEQGFDSPLHF. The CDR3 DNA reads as TGTGCCAGCAGTGAACAGGGCTTTGATTCACCCCTCCACTTT.

The CDR3 here is CASRTMTSGNQETQYF. The CDR3 DNA reads as TGTGCCAGCAGGACGATGACTAGCGGGAATCAAGAGACCCAGTACTTC. The genes are TRBV5-6 and TRBJ2-5; 11 positions match TRBD2. The V segment lost 5 bases and the J segment 2 bases; nucleotides outside the gene matches: 8. The CDR3 has 16 residues. Germline CDR1 SGHDT, CDR2 YYEEEE.

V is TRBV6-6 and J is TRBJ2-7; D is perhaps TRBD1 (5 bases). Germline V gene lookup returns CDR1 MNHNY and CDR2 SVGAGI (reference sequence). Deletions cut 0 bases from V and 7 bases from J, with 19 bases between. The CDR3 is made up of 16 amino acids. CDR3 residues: CASSYSLQDTLWEQYF. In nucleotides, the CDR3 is TGTGCCAGCAGTTACTCGCTCCAGGACACCCTGTGGGAGCAGTACTTC.

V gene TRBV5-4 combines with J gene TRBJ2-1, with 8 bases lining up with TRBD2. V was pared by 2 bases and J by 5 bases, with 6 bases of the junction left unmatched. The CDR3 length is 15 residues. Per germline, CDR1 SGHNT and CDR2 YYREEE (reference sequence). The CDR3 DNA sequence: TGTGCCAGCAGCTTCCTCGGGGGGGCTCACAATGAGCAGTTCTTC. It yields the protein CASSFLGGAHNEQFF.